The rows below give T cell receptor beta chains drawn from one sample of a study of molecular identifiers for immune sequencing clone quantification. TCRdb independently ran MiXCR on the PCR reads; one entry per CDR3 protein. The sample records about 640,000 distinct CDR3 sequences, just under 20% being singletons. Sequencing input: naive CD8+ T cells from blood, with Jurkat cell RNA spiked in. Receptor source: a human donor in good health. Some libraries in this study had Jurkat cell RNA spiked in. The CDR3 runs from the conserved cysteine through the conserved F or W. Each record gives: V gene, D gene, J gene, clone size, CDR3 protein, CDR3 DNA. D genes are given only for firm matches. Only part of the rows carry a size: once, few, many, or a class if the clone is expanded.

v_call: TRBV7-9
d_call: TRBD2
j_call: TRBJ2-1
clone_size: .
cdr3_aa: CASSSGLVRDEQFF
cdr3_nt: TGTGCCAGCAGCTCGGGACTAGTTCGTGATGAGCAGTTCTTC

v_call: TRBV4-1
d_call: .
j_call: TRBJ1-2
clone_size: few
cdr3_aa: CASRWSDGYTF
cdr3_nt: TGCGCCAGCAGGTGGTCAGACGGCTACACCTTC

v_call: TRBV29-1
d_call: .
j_call: TRBJ2-7
clone_size: many
cdr3_aa: CSVDQGYEQYF
cdr3_nt: TGCAGCGTAGACCAGGGGTACGAGCAGTACTTC

v_call: TRBV25-1
d_call: TRBD1
j_call: TRBJ2-7
clone_size: many
cdr3_aa: CASSKTGKHEQYF
cdr3_nt: TGTGCCAGCAGTAAGACAGGGAAGCACGAGCAGTACTTC

v_call: TRBV29-1
d_call: TRBD1
j_call: TRBJ2-7
clone_size: few
cdr3_aa: CSASIGTGSYEQYF
cdr3_nt: TGCAGCGCATCCATAGGGACAGGCTCCTACGAGCAGTACTTC

v_call: TRBV20-1
d_call: .
j_call: TRBJ2-2
clone_size: many
cdr3_aa: CSARDLHSTGELFF
cdr3_nt: TGCAGTGCTAGAGATCTACATTCCACCGGGGAGCTGTTTTTT

v_call: TRBV28
d_call: .
j_call: TRBJ1-5
clone_size: many
cdr3_aa: CASSPRTAPRSQHF
cdr3_nt: TGTGCCAGCAGTCCACGGACAGCTCCACGGTCCCAGCATTTT

v_call: TRBV5-3
d_call: .
j_call: TRBJ2-7
clone_size: .
cdr3_aa: CASSLFNRDYEQYF
cdr3_nt: TGTGCCAGCAGCTTATTCAACAGGGACTACGAGCAGTACTTC

v_call: TRBV6-2/TRBV6-3
d_call: .
j_call: TRBJ1-4
clone_size: many
cdr3_aa: CASSLRSREKLFF
cdr3_nt: TGTGCCAGCAGTCTACGGTCCCGGGAAAAACTGTTTTTT

v_call: TRBV29-1
d_call: .
j_call: TRBJ1-1
clone_size: many
cdr3_aa: CSVVGNNPEAFF
cdr3_nt: TGCAGCGTTGTAGGTAACAATCCTGAAGCTTTCTTT

v_call: TRBV9
d_call: .
j_call: TRBJ1-1
clone_size: many
cdr3_aa: CASSGGPLNTEAFF
cdr3_nt: TGTGCCAGCAGCGGGGGACCGTTGAACACTGAAGCTTTCTTT

v_call: TRBV7-8
d_call: TRBD2
j_call: TRBJ2-2
clone_size: few
cdr3_aa: CASSLVSGRGSGELFF
cdr3_nt: TGTGCCAGCAGCTTAGTGAGCGGGAGGGGCTCCGGGGAGCTGTTTTTT

v_call: TRBV19
d_call: .
j_call: TRBJ2-7
clone_size: once
cdr3_aa: CASSMFVGYEQYF
cdr3_nt: TGTGCCAGTAGTATGTTTGTCGGCTACGAGCAGTACTTC

v_call: TRBV7-2
d_call: .
j_call: TRBJ2-2
clone_size: many
cdr3_aa: CASSPWGSGELFF
cdr3_nt: TGTGCCAGCAGCCCCTGGGGGTCCGGGGAGCTGTTTTTT

v_call: TRBV4-3
d_call: .
j_call: TRBJ1-5
clone_size: .
cdr3_aa: CASSQERRLGQPQHF
cdr3_nt: TGCGCCAGCAGCCAAGAGCGCAGGTTGGGCCAGCCCCAGCATTTT

v_call: TRBV24-1
d_call: TRBD1
j_call: TRBJ2-3
clone_size: few
cdr3_aa: CATSTGVSVDTQYF
cdr3_nt: TGTGCCACCAGCACAGGGGTTTCCGTAGATACGCAGTATTTT

v_call: TRBV9
d_call: .
j_call: TRBJ2-2
clone_size: many
cdr3_aa: CASSQGPERGYTGELFF
cdr3_nt: TGTGCCAGCAGCCAAGGACCTGAACGGGGGTACACCGGGGAGCTGTTTTTT

v_call: TRBV12-5
d_call: TRBD1
j_call: TRBJ1-1
clone_size: .
cdr3_aa: CASGPSRGVDTEAFF
cdr3_nt: TGTGCTAGTGGTCCGAGCAGGGGGGTCGACACTGAAGCTTTCTTT

v_call: TRBV25-1
d_call: TRBD1
j_call: TRBJ1-2
clone_size: many
cdr3_aa: CASSESGQGAGNYGYTF
cdr3_nt: TGTGCCAGCAGTGAATCGGGACAGGGGGCGGGTAACTATGGCTACACCTTC

v_call: TRBV21-1
d_call: .
j_call: TRBJ2-5
clone_size: .
cdr3_aa: CAGSKAGDRVQETQYF
cdr3_nt: TGTGCCGGCAGCAAAGCGGGGGACAGGGTCCAAGAGACCCAGTACTTC

v_call: TRBV7-9
d_call: .
j_call: TRBJ1-3
clone_size: many
cdr3_aa: CASSEHISGNTIYF
cdr3_nt: TGTGCCAGCAGCGAACACATCTCTGGAAACACCATATATTTT

v_call: TRBV25-1
d_call: .
j_call: TRBJ2-7
clone_size: many
cdr3_aa: CASSVDGLTKQYF
cdr3_nt: TGTGCCAGCAGTGTGGACGGGCTTACGAAGCAGTACTTC

v_call: TRBV6-5
d_call: .
j_call: TRBJ2-7
clone_size: many
cdr3_aa: CASSYQASLYEQYF
cdr3_nt: TGTGCCAGCAGTTATCAGGCCAGTCTCTACGAGCAGTACTTC

v_call: TRBV7-9
d_call: .
j_call: TRBJ2-7
clone_size: .
cdr3_aa: CASSFVAYEQYF
cdr3_nt: TGTGCCAGCAGCTTTGTGGCCTACGAGCAGTACTTC

v_call: TRBV4-1
d_call: .
j_call: TRBJ1-5
clone_size: .
cdr3_aa: CASSQIQDSNQPQHF
cdr3_nt: TGCGCCAGCAGCCAAATACAGGATAGCAATCAGCCCCAGCATTTT

v_call: TRBV18
d_call: .
j_call: TRBJ1-1
clone_size: few
cdr3_aa: CASSPRSGGGTEAFF
cdr3_nt: TGTGCCAGCTCACCACGTAGCGGGGGTGGCACTGAAGCTTTCTTT

v_call: TRBV7-6
d_call: .
j_call: TRBJ2-7
clone_size: many
cdr3_aa: CASSLGPGTEQYF
cdr3_nt: TGTGCCAGCAGCTTAGGTCCAGGCACCGAGCAGTACTTC

v_call: TRBV15
d_call: TRBD1
j_call: TRBJ1-4
clone_size: few
cdr3_aa: CATSREDRAEEKLFF
cdr3_nt: TGTGCCACCAGCAGAGAGGACAGGGCGGAGGAAAAACTGTTTTTT

v_call: TRBV5-1
d_call: .
j_call: TRBJ1-1
clone_size: many
cdr3_aa: CASSLDPNTEAFF
cdr3_nt: TGCGCCAGCAGCTTGGACCCGAACACTGAAGCTTTCTTT

v_call: TRBV5-5
d_call: .
j_call: TRBJ2-7
clone_size: many
cdr3_aa: CASSFPGIDEQYF
cdr3_nt: TGTGCCAGCAGCTTCCCCGGGATCGACGAGCAGTACTTC

v_call: TRBV18
d_call: .
j_call: TRBJ2-7
clone_size: few
cdr3_aa: CASSPRRGEVGYEQYF
cdr3_nt: TGTGCCAGCTCACCACGGAGGGGAGAAGTAGGCTACGAGCAGTACTTC

v_call: TRBV4-1
d_call: .
j_call: TRBJ1-1
clone_size: .
cdr3_aa: CAGSQGQAVVSAFF
cdr3_nt: TGCGCCGGCAGCCAAGGGCAGGCTGTTGTGTCGGCTTTCTTT

v_call: TRBV7-9
d_call: .
j_call: TRBJ1-2
clone_size: many
cdr3_aa: CASSLWANYGYTF
cdr3_nt: TGTGCCAGCAGCTTATGGGCTAACTATGGCTACACCTTC

v_call: TRBV9
d_call: .
j_call: TRBJ2-1
clone_size: .
cdr3_aa: CASGVGSYNEQFF
cdr3_nt: TGTGCCAGCGGAGTGGGGTCCTACAATGAGCAGTTCTTC

v_call: TRBV15
d_call: .
j_call: TRBJ1-1
clone_size: few
cdr3_aa: CATSIPNRDYGTEAFF
cdr3_nt: TGTGCCACCAGCATCCCCAACAGGGATTATGGCACTGAAGCTTTCTTT

v_call: TRBV6-6
d_call: TRBD1
j_call: TRBJ1-5
clone_size: many
cdr3_aa: CASSYSTGGYIHQPQHF
cdr3_nt: TGTGCCAGCAGTTACTCGACAGGGGGGTACATTCATCAGCCCCAGCATTTT

v_call: TRBV7-9
d_call: .
j_call: TRBJ2-7
clone_size: .
cdr3_aa: CASSRWDTTYEQYF
cdr3_nt: TGTGCCAGCAGCCGATGGGACACCACCTACGAGCAGTACTTC

v_call: TRBV6-1
d_call: TRBD2
j_call: TRBJ2-1
clone_size: many
cdr3_aa: CASIDSLAASYNEQFF
cdr3_nt: TGTGCCAGCATCGATTCACTAGCGGCCTCCTACAATGAGCAGTTCTTC

v_call: TRBV5-5
d_call: .
j_call: TRBJ2-3
clone_size: many
cdr3_aa: CASSLEFPGDTQYF
cdr3_nt: TGTGCCAGCAGCTTGGAATTCCCGGGGGATACGCAGTATTTT

v_call: TRBV27
d_call: TRBD1
j_call: TRBJ1-6
clone_size: many
cdr3_aa: CASSLGTAAPLHF
cdr3_nt: TGTGCCAGCAGTTTAGGGACAGCTGCACCCCTCCACTTT

v_call: TRBV19
d_call: TRBD1
j_call: TRBJ2-7
clone_size: few
cdr3_aa: CASSMWTGAGEQYF
cdr3_nt: TGTGCCAGTAGTATGTGGACAGGGGCGGGGGAGCAGTACTTC

v_call: TRBV7-9
d_call: .
j_call: TRBJ2-5
clone_size: many
cdr3_aa: CASRLSGETQYF
cdr3_nt: TGTGCCAGCAGACTATCGGGGGAGACCCAGTACTTC

v_call: TRBV30
d_call: TRBD1
j_call: TRBJ2-3
clone_size: many
cdr3_aa: CAWSLGTASTDTQYF
cdr3_nt: TGTGCCTGGAGTCTAGGGACAGCTAGCACAGATACGCAGTATTTT